The 15 T cell receptor beta chains given below trace back to one sample, sequenced in a study of Tregs in tolerant kidney transplant recipients. Mixed chimerism was transient after nonmyeloablative marrow transplants from related graft donors. The repertoire was sequenced with immunoSEQ multiplex PCR; TCRdb's copy has only in-frame clones and lacks some. The repertoire shows several thousand clones; the top ten hold about two fifths. The input for sequencing was CD8+ T cells from blood (PBMCs), taken 12 months after the transplant. Receptor source: a human patient who received a combined kidney and bone marrow transplant. Some T cells may possibly be graft donor cells.

With respect to this clone: From the germline J gene comes the end of the CDR3, since the read stops 3 residues before it. This chain links TRBV20-1 with TRBJ1-2, with 7 bases lining up with TRBD1. The germline gives CDR1 DFQATT, CDR2 SNEGSKA (reference sequence). Germline trimming cut 2 bases from V and 3 bases from J; bases unmatched to any gene: 15. The CDR3 spans 17 residues. Here the CDR3 reads CSARKPRQGPRDYGYTF. The covered CDR3 bases are TGCAGTGCTAGAAAGCCGCGACAGGGCCCTAGGGACTATGGC.

About this clone: The sequence runs out 3 residues before the end of the CDR3; the remainder is reconstructed from the germline J gene. This rearrangement joins TRBV5-6 to TRBJ1-1; 7 bases line up with TRBD1. Germline V gene data show CDR1 as SGHDT and CDR2 as YYEEEE. This CDR3 comprises 13 residues. Unmatched junction bases numbered 5, after V lost 4 bases and J lost 5 bases. The sequenced CDR3 bases are TGTGCCAGCAGCGTAACAGGGGCGACTGAA. Translating gives CASSVTGATE. In full, the CDR3 reads CASSVTGATEAFF.

Concerning this clone itself: The CDR3 goes on 3 residues after the read ends, and that part is filled in from the germline J gene. The chain couples TRBV4-1 to TRBJ2-2; D is tentatively TRBD1 or TRBD2 (6 bases each). The CDR3 extends over 18 amino acids. Trimming left V 0 bases short and J 4 bases short, with 18 bases between. Germline V CDR1 and CDR2: MGHRA, YSYEKL. The CDR3 is CASSQDGWRQEGTGELFF. The CDR3 DNA, read in part, is TGCGCCAGCAGCCAAGATGGTTGGAGACAGGAGGGCACCGGGGAG.

To note about this clone: The CDR3 extends 3 residues past the end of the read, so its final part is completed from the germline J gene. J is TRBJ2-6 and V is TRBV7-8; TRBD1 aligns across 9 bases. Germline trimming cut 4 bases from V and 0 bases from J; bases unmatched to any gene: 7. CDR3 size: 18 residues. Germline CDR1 SGHVS, CDR2 FQNEAQ. The CDR3 region is CASSSAGTGSSGANVLTF. CDR3 bases read: TGTGCCAGCAGCTCCGCCGGGACAGGGAGCTCTGGGGCCAACGTC. The full variable domain, its missing parts supplied by reference TRBV7-8 and TRBJ2-6, is GAGVSQSPRYKVAKRGQDVALRCDPISGHVSLFWYQQALGQGPEFLTYFQNEAQLDKSGLPSDRFFAERPEGSVSTLKIQRTQQEDSAVYLCASSSAGTGSSGANVLTFGAGSRLTVL.

On this clone itself: The read terminates 3 residues before the CDR3 end, so the remaining end is supplied by the germline J gene. V gene TRBV5-4 combines with J gene TRBJ2-1; TRBD2 matches at 15 bases. This CDR3 comprises 15 residues. V lost 3 bases, J lost 7 bases, and 2 bases stayed unmatched. The germline V gene encodes CDR1 SGHNT and CDR2 YYREEE (reference sequence). The CDR3 here is CASSSGLAGGNEQFF. CDR3 DNA, as far as it was read: TGTGCCAGCAGCTCGGGACTAGCGGGAGGAAATGAG.

With regard to this clone: The CDR3 end lies 3 residues beyond the end of the read and is filled in from the germline J gene. The chain couples TRBV28 to TRBJ2-1, with 9 positions matching TRBD1. Germline CDR1 is MDHEN and CDR2 is SYDVKM. V dropped 4 bases and J dropped 2; count of bases not matched to a gene: 9. The CDR3 spans 17 residues. The CDR3 DNA, read in part, is TGTGCCAGCAGTTCTTCCGGGACAGGGAACACCTACAATGAG. This translates into CASSSSGTGNTYNE. The CDR3 in full is CASSSSGTGNTYNEQFF.

With respect to this clone: Coverage ceases 3 residues before the CDR3 finishes, and the germline J gene fills in the end. This chain links TRBV19 with TRBJ2-7, with TRBD1 identical over 7 bases. Germline V gene lookup returns CDR1 LNHDA and CDR2 SQIVND (reference sequence). This CDR3 has 14 amino acids. V dropped 3 bases and J dropped 1; count of bases not matched to a gene: 3. CDR3 DNA, as far as it was read: TGTGCCAGTAGTATTACACAGGGGTCCTACGAG. As protein: CASSITQGSYE. The whole CDR3 sequence is CASSITQGSYEQYF.

As regards this clone: The read comes to an end 3 residues before the CDR3 does, leaving the germline J gene to fill in the end. V gene TRBV19 combines with J gene TRBJ1-3; the match to TRBD1 covers 9 bases. Trimming cost V 11 bases and J 2 bases; bases outside gene matches: 4. Germline V gene sequence: CDR1 LNHDA, CDR2 SQIVND (reference sequence). The CDR3 length is 13 residues. CDR3 region: CAGGQGPGNTIYF. Incomplete CDR3 DNA: TGTGCCGGAGGACAGGGGCCTGGAAACACC.

Worth noting for this clone: Read coverage stops 3 residues before the CDR3 terminus; the germline J gene supplies the remainder. V and J are TRBV6-2 or TRBV6-3 and TRBJ2-1; 7 bases align to TRBD2. The CDR3 is made up of 15 amino acids. CDR1 and CDR2 from the germline V gene are MNHEY and SVGEGT. The V and J ends lost 4 bases and 4 bases, in that order; junction bases with no gene match: 7. The CDR3 sequence is CASSFTSERYNEQFF. CDR3 bases read: TGTGCCAGCAGTTTTACTAGCGAGCGTTACAATGAG.

As to this clone: The CDR3 end lies 3 residues beyond the end of the read and is filled in from the germline J gene. The chain combines TRBV5-1 with TRBJ2-1; 9 bases align to TRBD2. Per the germline V gene, CDR1 is SGHRS and CDR2 is YFSETQ. J was trimmed by 8 bases and V by 2 bases; bases with no gene match: 2. CDR3 length: 13 amino acids. CDR3 protein: CASSFGTSYEQFF. The CDR3 bases that were read are TGCGCCAGCAGCTTCGGGACTAGCTATGAG.

Regarding this clone: The CDR3 end is not reached by the read, which stops 3 residues before it; the germline J gene fills it in. The chain uses TRBV2 and TRBJ2-7; 7 nucleotides line up with TRBD1. Unmatched junction bases numbered 10, after V lost 5 bases and J lost 3 bases. CDR3 length equals 15 residues. CDR1 and CDR2 (germline): SNHLY, FYNNEI. The CDR3 sequence is CASSTPIGTDYEQYF. CDR3 DNA, as far as it was read: TGTGCCAGCAGTACCCCGATCGGGACAGACTACGAG. Looking up the rest from reference TRBV2 and TRBJ2-7 gives the full variable domain: EPEVTQTPSHQVTQMGQEVILRCVPISNHLYFYWYRQILGQKVEFLVSFYNNEISEKSEIFDDQFSVERPDGSNFTLKIRSTKLEDSAMYFCASSTPIGTDYEQYFGPGTRLTVT.

A word on this clone: Read sequence stops 3 residues before the CDR3 end, and the germline J gene provides the missing end. J is TRBJ2-3 and V is TRBV2; the match to TRBD2 covers 9 bases. The CDR3 runs 16 residues. The ends lost 3 bases at V and 1 base at J; junction bases unmatched: 5. Germline V gene lookup returns CDR1 SNHLY and CDR2 FYNNEI. The CDR3 is CASSETSGLGTDTQYF. CDR3 bases read: TGTGCCAGCAGTGAGACTAGCGGTTTAGGCACAGATACG.

About this clone itself: With the read ending 3 residues before the CDR3 end, the germline J gene is used to fill in that end. The chain carries TRBV19 and TRBJ2-1; a weak D match, TRBD2 (7 bases). Germline assignment: CDR1 LNHDA and CDR2 SQIVND (reference sequence). The CDR3 spans 16 residues. Trimming stripped 3 bases from V and 7 bases from J, with 19 bases between. The CDR3 here is CASSILSGDYGNEQFF. CDR3 DNA, as far as it was read: TGTGCCAGTAGTATTTTATCAGGGGACTATGGTAATGAG. The complete variable domain, with remaining parts taken from reference TRBV19 and TRBJ2-1, reads DGGITQSPKYLFRKEGQNVTLSCEQNLNHDAMYWYRQDPGQGLRLIYYSQIVNDFQKGDIAEGYSVSREKKESFPLTVTSAQKNPTAFYLCASSILSGDYGNEQFFGPGTRLTVL.

Worth noting for this clone: Read sequence stops 3 residues before the CDR3 end, and the germline J gene provides the missing end. The J gene is TRBJ1-2, the V gene TRBV10-3; D call uncertain. Trimming stripped 11 bases from V and 2 bases from J, with 12 bases between. This CDR3 contains 12 residues. Germline CDR1 reads ENHRY; CDR2 reads SYGVKD. CDR3 amino acids: CAARISNYGYTF. The CDR3 bases that were read are TGTGCCGCGCGGATCTCCAACTATGGC.

In the case of this clone: The sequence runs out 3 residues before the end of the CDR3; the remainder is reconstructed from the germline J gene. The chain uses TRBV7-9 and TRBJ1-1, with 7 positions matching TRBD1. CDR3 length: 15 amino acids. Germline V gene lookup returns CDR1 SEHNR and CDR2 FQNEAQ (reference sequence). Partial CDR3 DNA: TGTGCCAGCAGCCAACCACTCGGGACAGCCACAGAA. Protein: CASSQPLGTATE. The whole CDR3 sequence reads CASSQPLGTATEAFF. Together with reference TRBV7-9 and TRBJ1-1, the CDR3 gives the full variable domain: DTGVSQNPRHKITKRGQNVTFRCDPISEHNRLYWYRQTLGQGPEFLTYFQNEAQLEKSRLLSDRFSAERPKGSFSTLEIQRTEQGDSAMYLCASSQPLGTATEAFFGQGTRLTVV.